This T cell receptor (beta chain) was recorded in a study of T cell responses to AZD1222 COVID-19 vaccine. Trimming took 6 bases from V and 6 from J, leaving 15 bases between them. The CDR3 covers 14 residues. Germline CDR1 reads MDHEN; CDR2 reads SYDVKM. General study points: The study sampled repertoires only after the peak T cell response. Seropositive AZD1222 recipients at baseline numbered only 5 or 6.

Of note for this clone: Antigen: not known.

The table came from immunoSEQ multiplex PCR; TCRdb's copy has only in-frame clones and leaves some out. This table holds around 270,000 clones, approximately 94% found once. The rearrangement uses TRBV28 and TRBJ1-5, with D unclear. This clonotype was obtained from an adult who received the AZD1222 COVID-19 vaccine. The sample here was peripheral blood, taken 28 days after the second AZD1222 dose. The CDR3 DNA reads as TGTGCCAGCAGCCCTATGATCTCCGGTCAGCCCCAGCATTTT. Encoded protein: CASSPMISGQPQHF.